These T cell receptor beta chains were read from a single sample in a study of shared T cell receptors in the human thymus. Some clones are missing from TCRdb's copy, which holds only in-frame ones; the method was immunoSEQ multiplex PCR. The sample lists approximately 400,000 clones; approximately 95% were seen once. The sequencing input was thymocytes. Receptors were obtained from a human donor. CDR3s include the opening cysteine and the closing phenylalanine or tryptophan.

v_gene	j_gene	CDR3aa
TRBV28	TRBJ2-1	CASSFRASYSYNEQFF
TRBV7-4	TRBJ2-1	CASSVRTRDEQFF
TRBV15	TRBJ2-7	CATSRSGLAGYEQYF
TRBV25-1	TRBJ2-1	CASSKRDDEQFF
TRBV27	TRBJ1-2	CASSKGAAHYGYTF
TRBV11-2	TRBJ2-7	CASSLVPGLFYEQYF
TRBV28	TRBJ1-3	CASSLRGSGNTIYF
TRBV4-3	TRBJ2-1	CASSQDVGLAVYNEQFF
TRBV15	TRBJ2-7	CATKPGHFSYEQYF
TRBV5-5	TRBJ2-5	CASSLDGEERGETQYF
TRBV18	TRBJ2-3	CASSLRGLPSTDTQYF
TRBV5-1	TRBJ2-5	CASSLDYGIGETQYF
TRBV13	TRBJ2-1	CASSSQQPTLLADRPYNEQFF
TRBV28	TRBJ2-7	CASSKHDTYEQYF
TRBV21-1	TRBJ2-1	CASSKCGGVYNEQFF
TRBV7-8	TRBJ2-7	CASSSPKQGALHEQYF
TRBV6-4	TRBJ2-1	CASSPFGTGQYNEQFF
TRBV15	TRBJ1-5	CATSRDSELGNQPQHF
TRBV2	TRBJ1-1	CASSGGGANTEAFF
TRBV19	TRBJ2-1	CASCLAGPPNEQFF
TRBV4-2	TRBJ1-5	CASSQAHRAPNQPQHF
TRBV12-5	TRBJ2-3	CASVRSYPSTDTQYF
TRBV6-5	TRBJ1-5	CASRTGAGDQPQHF
TRBV28	TRBJ1-2	CASSLETGRDMVGYTF
TRBV5-1	TRBJ2-1	CASSLGVAGGPREQFF
TRBV28	TRBJ2-3	CASSFRVQGGSGTRPSVTDTQYF
TRBV7-9	TRBJ1-5	CASSYDRSNQPQHF
TRBV28	TRBJ2-7	CASKLQGYEQYF
TRBV27	TRBJ2-3	CASSLIAGGPEGTDTQYF
TRBV7-2	TRBJ2-3	CASSLTGLATTDTQYF
TRBV5-5	TRBJ2-3	CASSSLLAPSTDTQYF
TRBV30	TRBJ2-7	CAWSVGEGDLLYEQYF
TRBV7-9	TRBJ1-5	CASSQDRQGGSNQPQHF
TRBV7-9	TRBJ2-4	CASSSRTGENIQYF
TRBV27	TRBJ2-1	CASRGTGGAVRGSYNEQFF
TRBV11-2	TRBJ2-2	CASSLRGPGELFF
TRBV9	TRBJ1-5	CASSVDGGNQPQHF
TRBV18	TRBJ1-5	CASSPPRPKTGANHYSNQPQHF
TRBV7-9	TRBJ1-1	CASSLARGQPTEAFF
TRBV7-9	TRBJ1-2	CASSLGGRGGYTF